The 12 T cell receptor beta chains below were found in one sample sequenced in a study of blood T cell repertoires in COVID-19. Sequencing was performed with immunoSEQ multiplex PCR; in TCRdb, only in-frame clones are kept and a portion is missing. Found here are over 250,000 clones, approximately 85% of them singletons; the top ten hold roughly 0.8%. The sample comprised peripheral blood. The source is a woman in her twenties or thirties with acute or convalescent COVID-19.

This chain links TRBV9 with TRBJ2-1; D possibly corresponds to TRBD2 (5 bases). Germline V gene lookup returns CDR1 SGDLS and CDR2 YYNGEE. This CDR3 has 15 residues. Trimming took off 0 bases at V and 8 bases at J, with 15 bases between the two ends. DNA for the CDR3: TGTGCCAGCAGCGTAGAGGCCGGACTCTTCCATGAGCAGTTCTTC. Its translation: CASSVEAGLFHEQFF.

The chain carries TRBV11-2 and TRBJ1-2; D gene uncertain. CDR1 is SGHAT and CDR2 is FQNNGV in the germline V gene. The CDR3 has 16 amino acids. With 0 bases removed from V and 2 bases from J, the gap between germline ends came to 13 bases. The CDR3 loop reads CASSLDRRVSNYGYTF. CDR3 sequence (DNA): TGTGCCAGCAGCTTAGATCGGAGGGTATCCAACTATGGCTACACCTTC.

This chain connects TRBV6-5 to TRBJ2-2; 7 nucleotides align to TRBD1. J was trimmed by 4 bases and V by 5 bases; bases with no gene match: 7. The CDR3 spans 15 residues. Germline CDR1 reads MNHEY; CDR2 reads SVGAGI. The CDR3 DNA follows: TGTGCCAGCAGTCGTAGACAGGGACGCACCGGGGAGCTGTTTTTT. Its translation is CASSRRQGRTGELFF.

The chain carries TRBV5-5 and TRBJ2-1, with D perhaps matching TRBD2 (6 bases). V dropped 0 bases and J dropped 3 bases, with 10 bases sitting between them. Germline values: CDR1 SGHKS, CDR2 YYEKEE (reference sequence). The CDR3 consists of 15 residues. The CDR3 region is CASSLGLELYNEQFF. Written as DNA, the CDR3 is TGTGCCAGCAGCTTGGGACTAGAACTCTACAATGAGCAGTTCTTC.

This clone is a singleton in its sample. The CDR3 loop is CASSLRTGNTGELFF. CDR3 in DNA: TGCGCCAGCAGCTTGAGGACAGGGAACACCGGGGAGCTGTTTTTT. V gene TRBV5-1 combines with J gene TRBJ2-2; TRBD1 matches 7 bases. This CDR3 has 15 residues. The ends lost 1 base at V and 1 base at J; junction bases unmatched: 1. Looked up from germline, CDR1 is SGHRS and CDR2 is YFSETQ.

The chain has TRBV5-4 and TRBJ2-7; 10 bases align to TRBD2. V lost 4 bases, J lost 0 bases, and 4 bases stayed unmatched. In germline, CDR1 is SGHNT, CDR2 YYREEE (reference sequence). The CDR3 has 15 amino acids. CDR3 sequence: CASSPLAGDSYEQYF. CDR3 DNA: TGTGCCAGCAGCCCTCTAGCGGGAGACTCCTACGAGCAGTACTTC.

The J gene is TRBJ2-3, the V gene TRBV10-3, with 7 bases identical to TRBD2. The J segment lost 1 base and the V segment lost 6 bases, leaving 16 bases of the junction unmatched. The CDR3 length is 18 residues. Germline V CDR1 and CDR2: ENHRY, SYGVKD. CDR3 DNA sequence: TGTGCCATCAGAATACGGGAGGCCCGAGTGCGGGGCACAGATACGCAGTATTTT. This encodes CAIRIREARVRGTDTQYF.

The rearrangement uses TRBV19 and TRBJ2-7; 9 nucleotides align to TRBD1. This CDR3 contains 14 residues. V dropped 8 bases and J dropped 3; count of bases not matched to a gene: 8. Germline CDR1 LNHDA, CDR2 SQIVND (reference sequence). In nucleotides, the CDR3 is TGTGCCAGTCGGCTGGGACAGGGATTCTACGAGCAGTACTTC. Translated: CASRLGQGFYEQYF.

The table lists this clone with a few counts. This rearrangement joins TRBV3-1 (or the pseudogene TRBV3-2) to TRBJ2-2; D might be TRBD2 (5 bases). The CDR3 length is 18 residues. Trimming removed 1 base from V and 0 bases from J, with 15 bases in between. Germline V gene data show CDR1 as LGHDT and CDR2 as YNNKEL (reference sequence). CDR3: CASSQVRAGPTNTGELFF. Written as DNA, the CDR3 is TGTGCCAGCAGCCAAGTGAGGGCAGGACCAACGAACACCGGGGAGCTGTTTTTT.

This chain links TRBV27 with TRBJ2-7; TRBD2 matches 7 bases. The CDR3 is made up of 14 amino acids. V lost 2 bases, J lost 1 base, and 2 bases stayed unmatched. The germline CDR1 and CDR2 sequences are MNHEY and SMNVEV (reference sequence). The CDR3 region has the DNA TGTGCCAGCAGTTTAAGCGGGGTATCCTACGAGCAGTACTTC. This sequence encodes CASSLSGVSYEQYF.

The CDR3 region is CASSLTGFGFEKLFF. The DNA of the CDR3 is TGCGCCAGCAGCTTGACAGGGTTCGGTTTCGAAAAACTGTTTTTT. This chain connects TRBV5-1 to TRBJ1-4; TRBD1 might be the D (6 bases). V lost 1 base and J 8 bases, leaving 15 bases between the germline ends. CDR1 SGHRS and CDR2 YFSETQ come from the germline V gene. The CDR3 is 15 residues long. The entire variable domain, with the rest obtained from reference TRBV5-1 and TRBJ1-4, is as follows: KAGVTQTPRYLIKTRGQQVTLSCSPISGHRSVSWYQQTPGQGLQFLFEYFSETQRNKGNFPGRFSGRQFSNSRSEMNVSTLELGDSALYLCASSLTGFGFEKLFFGSGTQLSVL.

The gene calls are TRBV5-1 and TRBJ1-1, with unresolved D. This CDR3 region has 13 residues. CDR1 is SGHRS and CDR2 is YFSETQ in the germline V gene. The ends were cut back, 4 bases at V and 1 base at J, with 8 bases in the middle. The CDR3 is CASSPEGNTEAFF. The DNA for the CDR3 is TGCGCCAGCAGCCCAGAGGGGAACACTGAAGCTTTCTTT. The full variable domain, rest sourced from reference TRBV5-1 and TRBJ1-1, is KAGVTQTPRYLIKTRGQQVTLSCSPISGHRSVSWYQQTPGQGLQFLFEYFSETQRNKGNFPGRFSGRQFSNSRSEMNVSTLELGDSALYLCASSPEGNTEAFFGQGTRLTVV.